Each of the 21 T cell receptor beta chains below was sequenced from the same sample in a study of T cell changes during pregnancy in multiple sclerosis. Clones were sequenced by immunoSEQ multiplex PCR, and TCRdb holds only the in-frame ones, with some missing. This table has some 100,000 clones, around 93% appearing once. The source was peripheral blood, collected before pregnancy. Receptors originate from a female donor with multiple sclerosis, enrolled in a pregnancy study.

This clone was observed a single time. The chain couples TRBV5-1 to TRBJ2-3, with 9 bases lining up with TRBD2. V lost 1 base and J lost 0; bases outside the gene matches: 6. This CDR3 has 17 residues. Germline CDR1 reads SGHRS; CDR2 reads YFSETQ. Here the CDR3 reads CASSLFLAGSSTDTQYF. The CDR3, as DNA: TGCGCCAGCAGCTTGTTCCTAGCGGGAAGTAGCACAGATACGCAGTATTTT.

This sequence joins TRBV5-1 and TRBJ2-1; D possibly corresponds to TRBD1 (5 bases). CDR3 length: 13 residues. Looked up from germline, CDR1 is SGHRS and CDR2 is YFSETQ. The germline V and J ends were trimmed by 2 bases and 3 bases, with 6 bases remaining between them. CDR3 sequence: CASSFDSYNEQFF. CDR3 sequence (DNA): TGCGCCAGCAGCTTTGACAGCTACAATGAGCAGTTCTTC. The full variable domain, with the rest looked up from reference TRBV5-1 and TRBJ2-1, is KAGVTQTPRYLIKTRGQQVTLSCSPISGHRSVSWYQQTPGQGLQFLFEYFSETQRNKGNFPGRFSGRQFSNSRSEMNVSTLELGDSALYLCASSFDSYNEQFFGPGTRLTVL.

The rearrangement joins TRBV19 to TRBJ2-7, with D tentatively TRBD1 (5 bases). CDR3 length equals 14 residues. Trimming took 3 bases from V and 2 from J, leaving 11 bases between them. Germline CDR1 is LNHDA and CDR2 is SQIVND (reference sequence). CDR3 amino acids: CASSMSGLPYEQYF. CDR3 nucleotide sequence: TGTGCCAGTAGTATGTCAGGGCTCCCCTACGAGCAGTACTTC.

The chain carries TRBV11-2 and TRBJ2-1; tentatively, D is TRBD2 (5 bases). Germline V gene data show CDR1 as SGHAT and CDR2 as FQNNGV. CDR3 length equals 17 residues. Trimming took off 0 bases at V and 2 bases at J, with 14 bases between the two ends. This CDR3 reads CASSLDSYERAYNEQFF. CDR3 bases: TGTGCCAGCAGCTTAGACTCCTATGAGAGGGCCTACAATGAGCAGTTCTTC.

This rearrangement joins TRBV4-1 to TRBJ2-7; no reliable D call. The germline gives CDR1 MGHRA, CDR2 YSYEKL. This CDR3 has 14 amino acids. V shed 0 bases and J shed 1 base, with 7 bases lying between them. The CDR3 sequence is CASSQDALSYEQYF. The DNA of the CDR3 is TGCGCCAGCAGCCAAGATGCGCTATCCTACGAGCAGTACTTC.

The V call is TRBV4-1, the J call TRBJ2-1; 8 bases fit TRBD2. CDR3 length equals 13 residues. V shed 8 bases, J shed 10 bases, and the junction held 10 bases outside the gene matches. The germline CDR1 and CDR2 sequences are MGHRA and YSYEKL. As DNA, the CDR3 is TGCGCCAGCGCTGGGACTAGATTCGGGGAGCAGTTCTTC. Translated: CASAGTRFGEQFF.

J is TRBJ1-1 and V is TRBV5-1; TRBD1 is a possible D gene (6 bases). Trimming left V 4 bases short and J 5 bases short, with 15 bases between. CDR3 length: 14 residues. Germline V gene sequence: CDR1 SGHRS, CDR2 YFSETQ. The CDR3 protein is CASSLLNRDTEAFF. CDR3 coding DNA: TGCGCCAGCAGCCTGCTGAACAGGGATACTGAAGCTTTCTTT.

This clone was observed once. The genes are TRBV7-2 and TRBJ2-5; the D gene is possibly TRBD2 (5 bases). Trimming shortened V by 1 base and J by 5 bases, and 11 bases separated the two germline ends. The CDR3 consists of 14 residues. Germline V gene sequence: CDR1 SGHTA, CDR2 FQGNSA. The CDR3 loop reads CASSLGSGWETQYF. The CDR3 DNA reads TGTGCCAGCAGCTTAGGCTCGGGATGGGAGACCCAGTACTTC.

The chain recombines TRBV27 with TRBJ1-4; D gene ambiguous. CDR3 length equals 15 residues. The germline V and J ends were trimmed by 8 bases and 8 bases, with 21 bases remaining between them. Germline V CDR1 and CDR2: MNHEY, SMNVEV (reference sequence). CDR3 nucleotides: TGTGCCAGCCGAGCGAACGGTAGGAGGAAGGAAAAACTGTTTTTT. Its protein product is CASRANGRRKEKLFF.

The chain joins TRBV4-2 to TRBJ2-4; 9 bases align to TRBD2. The CDR3 consists of 19 residues. V dropped 0 bases and J dropped 0; count of bases not matched to a gene: 9. Per the germline V gene, CDR1 is LGHNA and CDR2 is YNFKEQ. The CDR3 reads CASSQDPTSGQLAKNIQYF. CDR3 bases: TGTGCCAGCAGCCAAGATCCAACTAGCGGGCAACTAGCCAAAAACATTCAGTACTTC.

This clone was recorded only once. The chain is built from TRBV30 and TRBJ1-1; no firm D call. Trimming pared 0 bases from V and 4 bases from J, leaving 9 bases between. The CDR3 totals 13 residues. Germline assignment: CDR1 GTSNPN and CDR2 SVGIG (reference sequence). CDR3 DNA: TGTGCCTGGAGTGTACACGGGAGCACTGAAGCTTTCTTT. Translating it yields CAWSVHGSTEAFF.

This sequence joins TRBV19 and TRBJ1-5, with D hard to call. The V gene's germline CDR1 is LNHDA and CDR2 SQIVND (reference sequence). Trimming stripped 4 bases from V and 4 bases from J, with 8 bases between. The CDR3 has 13 amino acids. The CDR3 loop reads CASSTGGNQPQHF. CDR3 DNA sequence: TGTGCCAGTAGTACAGGAGGAAATCAGCCCCAGCATTTT. The full variable domain, rest sourced from reference TRBV19 and TRBJ1-5, is DGGITQSPKYLFRKEGQNVTLSCEQNLNHDAMYWYRQDPGQGLRLIYYSQIVNDFQKGDIAEGYSVSREKKESFPLTVTSAQKNPTAFYLCASSTGGNQPQHFGDGTRLSIL.

This rearrangement joins TRBV6-1 to TRBJ1-1; 8 bases are shared with TRBD1. J lost 2 bases, V lost 4 bases, and 6 bases had no gene match. The CDR3 is 15 residues long. Germline V gene lookup returns CDR1 MNHNS and CDR2 SASEGT. The CDR3 region is CASSVVGQGNTEAFF. The CDR3 DNA reads TGTGCCAGCAGTGTTGTCGGACAGGGCAACACTGAAGCTTTCTTT.

Only a few counts were recorded for this clone. This chain links TRBV7-6 with TRBJ1-1, with TRBD1 as a possible D gene (5 bases). The CDR3 runs 12 residues. Germline assignment: CDR1 SGHVS and CDR2 FNYEAQ. The V end lost 4 bases, the J end lost 4 bases, and 7 bases lay between the germline ends. This chain's CDR3 is CASSSGGTEAFF. DNA of the CDR3: TGTGCCAGCAGCTCCGGGGGCACTGAAGCTTTCTTT.

This chain connects TRBV18 to TRBJ2-7; D is perhaps TRBD1 (6 bases). CDR1 and CDR2 from the germline V gene are KGHSH and LQKENI. The CDR3 loop spans 14 amino acids. V was shortened by 2 bases and J by 6 bases, with 14 bases between the two germline ends. CDR3 sequence: CASSPSRGKGEQYF. CDR3 in DNA: TGTGCCAGCTCACCAAGCAGGGGTAAGGGCGAGCAGTACTTC.

This rearrangement joins TRBV29-1 to TRBJ2-3, with D unclear. V dropped 3 bases and J dropped 0 bases, with 13 bases sitting between them. This CDR3 has 15 residues. Per germline, CDR1 SQVTM and CDR2 ANQGSEA. The CDR3 reads CSVDVSFRSTDTQYF. CDR3 nucleotides: TGCAGCGTTGACGTAAGTTTCAGGAGCACAGATACGCAGTATTTT.

This chain links TRBV2 with TRBJ2-1, with 8 bases aligning to TRBD2. CDR1 is SNHLY and CDR2 is FYNNEI in the germline V gene. The CDR3 runs 15 residues. V lost 5 bases and J lost 0; bases outside the gene matches: 3. For the CDR3, the DNA is TGTGCCAGCAGTTCCGGGACTAGCTCCTACAATGAGCAGTTCTTC. Translating it yields CASSSGTSSYNEQFF.

The chain is built from TRBV7-2 and TRBJ2-1, with D perhaps matching TRBD2 (7 bases). The germline V gene has CDR1 SGHTA and CDR2 FQGNSA. The CDR3 totals 14 residues. V was shortened by 0 bases and J by 7 bases, with 10 bases between the two germline ends. Written as DNA, the CDR3 is TGTGCCAGCAGCTTAGCGGGAGGGGGGAATGAGCAGTTCTTC. This sequence encodes CASSLAGGGNEQFF.

The chain employs TRBV30 and TRBJ2-2; TRBD1 aligns across 7 bases. With V trimmed by 4 bases and J by 2 bases, 4 bases remained unmatched. The CDR3 sequence is 14 residues long. Germline V gene sequence: CDR1 GTSNPN, CDR2 SVGIG (reference sequence). CDR3 protein: CAWTGTANTGELFF. The CDR3 bases are TGTGCCTGGACCGGGACAGCAAACACCGGGGAGCTGTTTTTT.

The rearrangement links TRBV2 to TRBJ1-1; D unclear. With 4 bases removed from V and 0 bases from J, the gap between germline ends came to 12 bases. Germline V gives CDR1 SNHLY, CDR2 FYNNEI. The CDR3 covers 15 residues. In nucleotides, the CDR3 is TGTGCCAGCAGTGGCGCTGGAGGGCTGAACACTGAAGCTTTCTTT. Translating gives CASSGAGGLNTEAFF.

The rearrangement links TRBV6-5 to TRBJ2-5; 7 positions agree with TRBD2. Looked up from germline, CDR1 is MNHEY and CDR2 is SVGAGI. V lost 3 bases to trimming and J lost 6 bases; unmatched junction nucleotides: 4. This CDR3 is 13 amino acids long. The CDR3 DNA reads TGTGCCAGCAGTTATCCGGGACTACAGACCCAGTACTTC. Amino acids: CASSYPGLQTQYF.